The 17 T cell receptor beta chains presented below share a single source sample, sequenced in a study of beta chain features in type 1 diabetes. cDNA synthesis used the whole RNA isolate, giving expressed TCRB sequences. Clones were read by immunoSEQ multiplex PCR, and TCRdb kept only the in-frame ones, dropping some. The repertoire holds roughly 450,000 clones, with approximately 10% as singletons. The sample taken for sequencing was naive CD4+ T cells from blood. The receptors were sampled from a woman aged 18-29 years in good health.

Only a few counts were recorded for this clone. DNA of the CDR3: TGTGCCACCAGCAGAAAAACACAGGGGGGAAACGAGCAGTACTTC. Translating gives CATSRKTQGGNEQYF. The V gene is TRBV15, the J gene TRBJ2-7; 8 nucleotides match TRBD1. V shed 2 bases, J shed 5 bases, and the junction held 8 bases outside the gene matches. CDR1 and CDR2 (germline): LNHNV, YYDKDF (reference sequence). The length of the CDR3 is 15 residues.

This clone was seen a handful of times. The V gene is TRBV4-3, the J gene TRBJ2-7; 9 nucleotides agree with TRBD1. Per germline, CDR1 LGHNA and CDR2 YSLEER. Losses at the gene ends were 4 bases for V and 4 bases for J; bases not matched to a gene: 5. This CDR3 contains 14 residues. The chain's CDR3 is CASSLTGTGYEQYF. The CDR3 nucleotides read TGCGCCAGCAGCCTCACCGGGACAGGGTACGAGCAGTACTTC.

V and J are TRBV2 and TRBJ2-2; no firm D call. The germline V gene has CDR1 SNHLY and CDR2 FYNNEI. The CDR3 spans 12 residues. V shed 6 bases and J shed 7 bases, with 9 bases lying between them. CDR3: CASRRQIGELFF. In DNA, the CDR3 is TGTGCCAGCAGACGTCAGATCGGGGAGCTGTTTTTT.

This clone occurred a few times. The chain employs TRBV18 and TRBJ2-7; the match to TRBD1 covers 7 bases. The J segment lost 0 bases and the V segment lost 4 bases, leaving 3 bases of the junction unmatched. Germline V lookup: CDR1 KGHSH, CDR2 LQKENI. The CDR3 spans 14 residues. CDR3: CASSRQGLSYEQYV. The CDR3 DNA is TGTGCCAGCTCACGACAGGGCCTCTCCTACGAGCAGTACGTC.

This chain joins TRBV7-2 and TRBJ2-7; 7 nucleotides align to TRBD2. Germline V gene lookup returns CDR1 SGHTA and CDR2 FQGNSA. Trimming removed 1 base from V and 6 bases from J; junction bases left unmatched: 6. This CDR3 is 14 amino acids long. The CDR3 reads CASSLVASGGEQYF. The CDR3 DNA sequence: TGTGCCAGCAGCTTAGTGGCTAGCGGTGGCGAGCAGTACTTC.

The J gene is TRBJ2-1, the V gene TRBV28, with 7 bases fitting TRBD1. This CDR3 contains 15 residues. Trimming took 2 bases from V and 5 from J; bases not matched to a gene: 6. In germline, CDR1 is MDHEN, CDR2 SYDVKM. The CDR3 is CASSLRRQGNNEQFF. The CDR3, as DNA: TGTGCCAGCAGTTTAAGGCGACAGGGCAACAATGAGCAGTTCTTC.

The V gene is TRBV7-8, the J gene TRBJ1-5; 8 nucleotides agree with TRBD1. The germline V gene has CDR1 SGHVS and CDR2 FQNEAQ. There are 15 residues in the CDR3. The V and J ends lost 5 bases and 4 bases, in that order; junction bases with no gene match: 7. CDR3 sequence (DNA): TGTGCCAGCAGCACCCGGGACAGGATTAATCAGCCCCAGCATTTT. Translating gives CASSTRDRINQPQHF. Combining the CDR3 with reference TRBV7-8 and TRBJ1-5 gives the whole variable domain GAGVSQSPRYKVAKRGQDVALRCDPISGHVSLFWYQQALGQGPEFLTYFQNEAQLDKSGLPSDRFFAERPEGSVSTLKIQRTQQEDSAVYLCASSTRDRINQPQHFGDGTRLSIL.

This clone was detected a few times. Other DNA sequences in this sample translate to the same CDR3. V usage is TRBV2 and J usage is TRBJ2-1, with a weak D call TRBD1 (6 bases). CDR3 length equals 15 residues. Germline CDR1 and CDR2: SNHLY and FYNNEI. The V end was cut by 4 bases, the J end by 0 bases, with 10 bases between. CDR3 nucleotides: TGTGCCAGCAGTGCAGGGACAAGCTCCTACAATGAGCAGTTCTTC. It yields the protein CASSAGTSSYNEQFF.

The table lists this clone with a few counts. The chain links TRBV27 to TRBJ2-3; 9 positions agree with TRBD2. The V segment lost 1 base and the J segment 4 bases; nucleotides outside the gene matches: 3. Germline loops: CDR1 MNHEY, CDR2 SMNVEV (reference sequence). The CDR3 extends over 15 amino acids. CDR3 DNA sequence: TGTGCCAGCAGTTTATTAGCGGGGGCTTCAGATACGCAGTATTTT. Its translation: CASSLLAGASDTQYF.

This clone was counted ten times or more. The chain is built from TRBV29-1 and TRBJ2-1; D tentatively fits TRBD1 or TRBD2 (5 bases each). The CDR3 has 14 residues. V lost 0 bases and J 7 bases, leaving 13 bases between the germline ends. Germline assignment: CDR1 SQVTM and CDR2 ANQGSEA. The CDR3 nucleotides are TGCAGCGTTGAAGACCGGGACGGTCTGAATGAGCAGTTCTTC. Protein sequence: CSVEDRDGLNEQFF.

The sample holds a few counts of this clone. The genes are TRBV14 and TRBJ2-7, with 7 bases identical to TRBD1. The CDR3 totals 15 residues. V was clipped by 3 bases and J by 1 base; unmatched bases: 6. CDR1 is SGHDN, CDR2 FVKESK, per germline. The CDR3 sequence is CASSQLQGPSYEQYF. DNA of the CDR3: TGTGCCAGCAGCCAGCTACAGGGGCCGTCCTACGAGCAGTACTTC.

The genes are TRBV7-2 and TRBJ2-1; D uncertain. Germline V gene sequence: CDR1 SGHTA, CDR2 FQGNSA. Trimming pared 0 bases from V and 2 bases from J, leaving 8 bases between. This CDR3 region has 15 residues. The CDR3 nucleotides read TGTGCCAGCAGCTTAGCGGGAAGTCCCTACAATGAGCAGTTCTTC. The encoded protein is CASSLAGSPYNEQFF.

This clone was seen a few times. The V and J genes are TRBV7-6 and TRBJ1-6; 10 bases line up with TRBD1. The CDR3 covers 17 residues. The germline V gene encodes CDR1 SGHVS and CDR2 FNYEAQ. V shed 5 bases, J shed 4 bases, and the junction held 8 bases outside the gene matches. CDR3 residues: CASSAQTGGSYNSPLHF. Written as DNA, the CDR3 is TGTGCCAGCAGCGCGCAGACAGGGGGCAGTTATAATTCACCCCTCCACTTT.

The chain is built from TRBV7-2 and TRBJ2-6, with D maybe TRBD1 (5 bases). The CDR3 spans 16 residues. The V end lost 5 bases, the J end lost 0 bases, and 11 bases lay between the germline ends. Germline V lookup: CDR1 SGHTA, CDR2 FQGNSA. The chain's CDR3 is CASSATGYSGANVLTF. For the CDR3, the DNA is TGTGCCAGCAGCGCTACAGGATACTCTGGGGCCAACGTCCTGACTTTC.

The rearrangement joins TRBV4-2 to TRBJ2-5; 7 positions agree with TRBD2. From germline, CDR1 is LGHNA and CDR2 YNFKEQ. Trimming took 1 base from V and 5 from J; bases not matched to a gene: 4. The CDR3 is 14 residues long. The CDR3 DNA reads as TGTGCCAGCAGCCAAGGCGGGGGATTGGAGACCCAGTACTTC. It is translated as CASSQGGGLETQYF.

This clone was seen a handful of times. V and J are TRBV14 and TRBJ2-7; no clear D gene. V shed 5 bases and J shed 2 bases, with 10 bases lying between them. The CDR3 consists of 13 residues. Germline V gives CDR1 SGHDN, CDR2 FVKESK. The CDR3 loop is CASSALGPYEQYF. CDR3 sequence (DNA): TGTGCCAGCAGCGCACTTGGACCCTACGAGCAGTACTTC.

The V call is TRBV27, the J call TRBJ1-2; perhaps TRBD1 as D (5 bases). Germline V gene data show CDR1 as MNHEY and CDR2 as SMNVEV (reference sequence). Trimming stripped 1 base from V and 7 bases from J, with 22 bases between. The CDR3 has 17 amino acids. Here the CDR3 DNA reads TGTGCCAGCAGTTTATTCTCAGGGATGTCCTATTCCTCTGGCTACACCTTC. As protein: CASSLFSGMSYSSGYTF.